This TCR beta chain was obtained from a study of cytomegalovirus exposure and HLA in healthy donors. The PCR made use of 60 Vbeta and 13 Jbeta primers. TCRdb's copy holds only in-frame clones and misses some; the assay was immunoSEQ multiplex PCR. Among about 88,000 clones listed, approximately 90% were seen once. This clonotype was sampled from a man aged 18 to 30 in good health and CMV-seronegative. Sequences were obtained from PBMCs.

The CDR3 DNA follows: TGTGCCAGCAGTTACTCTGCCGGGAGAGGAGAAAAACTGTTTTTT. It codes for CASSYSAGRGEKLFF. The V and J genes are TRBV6-5 and TRBJ1-4; D remains ambiguous. V dropped 0 bases and J dropped 8 bases, with 13 bases sitting between them. The germline gives CDR1 MNHEY, CDR2 SVGAGI. The CDR3 totals 15 residues.